This TCR beta chain stems from a study of T cell responses to AZD1222 COVID-19 vaccine. Findings of the study overall: None of the repertoires were sampled until the peak T cell response had passed.

The V end was cut by 4 bases, the J end by 3 bases, with 7 bases between. The CDR3 extends over 13 amino acids. CDR1 is SGHTA, CDR2 FQGNSA, per germline. Only one count was recorded for this clone. Its antigen is undetermined. This table comes from immunoSEQ multiplex PCR, and its TCRdb copy is limited to in-frame clones, with some not included. The sample comprises 130,000 to 150,000 clones, about nine tenths of which are singletons, and around 1.5% rests with the top ten. The V and J genes are TRBV7-2 and TRBJ2-1; a possible D gene is TRBD1 (5 bases). The TCR originated in an adult who received the AZD1222 COVID-19 vaccine. The sample here was peripheral blood, taken 28 days after the second AZD1222 dose. The CDR3 reads CASSYDSYNEQFF. CDR3 nucleotide sequence: TGTGCCAGCAGCTACGACAGCTACAATGAGCAGTTCTTC.